This T cell receptor (beta chain) was identified during a study of T cells in localized non-small cell lung cancer. The study's findings and limits: Longer survival (overall) was linked to higher T cell density in blood. Uninvolved adjacent lung, not tumor, had the highest T cell clonality.

Some clones are missing from TCRdb's copy, which holds only in-frame ones; the method was immunoSEQ multiplex PCR. Of over 20,000 clones listed, 65% to 85% are singletons. CDR3 length: 14 residues. V was cut by 4 bases and J by 0 bases, with 8 bases left in between. Germline V gene data show CDR1 as LGHNA and CDR2 as YNFKEQ. For this clone: The antigen remains undetermined.

Sequencing used peripheral blood, obtained before any cancer treatment. This TCR was sampled from a man aged 35 to 69 with stage III squamous cell lung carcinoma. V usage is TRBV4-2 and J usage is TRBJ2-3; D might be TRBD2 (5 bases). The CDR3 protein is CASSPRTSTDTQYF. The CDR3 nucleotides read TGTGCCAGCAGCCCTAGGACTAGCACAGATACGCAGTATTTT.